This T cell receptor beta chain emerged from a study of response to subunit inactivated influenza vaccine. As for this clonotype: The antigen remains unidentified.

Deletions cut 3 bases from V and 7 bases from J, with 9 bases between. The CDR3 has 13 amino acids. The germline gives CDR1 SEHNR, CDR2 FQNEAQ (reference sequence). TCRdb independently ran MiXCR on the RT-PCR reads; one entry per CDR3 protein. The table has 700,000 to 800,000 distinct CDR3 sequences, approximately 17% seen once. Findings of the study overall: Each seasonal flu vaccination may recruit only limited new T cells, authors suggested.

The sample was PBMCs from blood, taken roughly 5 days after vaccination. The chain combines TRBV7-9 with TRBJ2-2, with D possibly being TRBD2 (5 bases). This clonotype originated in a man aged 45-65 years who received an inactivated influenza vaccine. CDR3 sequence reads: CASSLERGGELFF. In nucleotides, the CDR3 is TGTGCCAGCAGCTTGGAACGGGGCGGGGAGCTGTTTTTT.